This T cell receptor (beta chain) was identified during a study of blood T cell repertoires in COVID-19. The overall study: Sample material is recorded as cDNA or gDNA derived from T cells, B-cell-depleted T cells, or PBMCs.

V was shortened by 3 bases and J by 2 bases, with 17 bases between the two germline ends. The length of the CDR3 is 17 residues. Germline CDR1 and CDR2: SGDLS and YYNGEE. The cohort comprised adults aged about 18 to 89 years residing in around 25 US areas. The recovered donors of Cohort 3 showed two negative PCRs, clearance, or symptom resolution. Sequenced by immunoSEQ multiplex PCR; TCRdb stores in-frame clones only, minus some. The sample lists 250,000 or so clones, about 85% seen once, with approximately 11% in the top ten. This receptor was identified in a man under 40 who had recovered from COVID-19. This sequence joins TRBV9 and TRBJ2-2; D remains unclear. Sequencing was carried out using PBMCs or T cells enriched from blood (not recorded which). The CDR3 loop reads CASSASLYRRNTGELFF. The CDR3 nucleotides read TGTGCCAGCAGCGCCAGCTTGTACAGAAGAAACACCGGGGAGCTGTTTTTT.